The T cell receptor (beta chain) described here comes from a study of vaccination effects on CD4 cells after COVID-19. Study-level information: Sequencing was preceded by expansion of antigen-specific CD4+ T cells with viral peptide pools in the ViraFEST assay. Broader study findings: By a late point after vaccination, infection- and vaccine-induced clones had shrunk markedly through clonal contraction.

An approximately ten-day culture period preceded the isolation of CD4+ T cells. PCR-confirmed SARS-CoV-2 infection occurred in the person between March and December 2020. Produced via immunoSEQ multiplex PCR; TCRdb's table is partial and in-frame only. The repertoire holds some 63,000 clones, with about two thirds as singletons. There are 15 residues in the CDR3. Germline V gene data show CDR1 as SGHAT and CDR2 as FQNNGV. With 5 bases clipped from V and 3 bases from J, the junction kept 9 bases outside the gene matches. Points on this clone: What it recognizes is unknown.

The TCR sequence derives from a human donor who had a prior SARS-CoV-2 infection. V usage is TRBV11-2 and J usage is TRBJ2-5, with TRBD2 matching 7 bases. The source material was CD4+ T cells from PBMCs cultured without peptide, sampled before COVID-19 vaccination. CDR3 nucleotides: TGTGCCAGCAGCCAGGGAGGGCCCGCGGAAGAGACCCAGTACTTC. Translating it yields CASSQGGPAEETQYF.